A selection of T cell receptor beta chains follows, all from one sample in a study of blood T cell dynamics during melanoma immunotherapy. Some clones are missing from TCRdb's copy, which holds only in-frame ones; the method was immunoSEQ multiplex PCR. Altogether fewer than 25,000 clones are present, roughly 91% being singletons, with the ten largest covering about 1.2%. The sample in question was blood, obtained from a patient treated with checkpoint blockade. All receptors come from a human donor with melanoma. Each CDR3 is given with its conserved first and last residue. Fields, in order: CDR3 length, J gene, D gene, clone size, V gene, CDR3 DNA, CDR3 protein. D genes are given only for firm matches. A row's size may be missing; if present it is once, few, many or a size class.

14	TRBJ1-1	.	once	TRBV5-4	TGTGCCAGCAGCTTGGTTAAGGGAGGCACTGAAGCTTTCTTT	CASSLVKGGTEAFF
12	TRBJ1-5	.	few	TRBV6-5	TGTGCCAGCAGTAAGGCAGGCCAGCCCCAGCATTTT	CASSKAGQPQHF
15	TRBJ2-7	.	.	TRBV5-6	TGTGCCAGCAGCTTGGGGCCTGGCACTCACTACGAGCAGTACTTC	CASSLGPGTHYEQYF
18	TRBJ2-4	TRBD1	.	TRBV4-1	TGCGCCAGCAGCCAAGGGGGACAGGTTTCATCGGCCAAAAACATTCAGTACTTC	CASSQGGQVSSAKNIQYF
13	TRBJ1-2	.	.	TRBV27	TGTGCCAGCAGTGCGGACGGAAACTATGGCTACACCTTC	CASSADGNYGYTF
19	TRBJ1-5	.	.	TRBV6-1	TGTGCCAGCAGTGACGGTTTATGGGGTAGGTGGTCCGGCAATCAGCCCCAGCATTTT	CASSDGLWGRWSGNQPQHF
15	TRBJ2-3	TRBD1	.	TRBV4-2	TGTGCCAGTGGGGGTGCAGGGGGCTCTGTTGGGGCGCAGTATTTT	CASGGAGGSVGAQYF
14	TRBJ1-3	.	few	TRBV7-2	TGTGCCAGCAGCCCCGCGGGAGCTGGAAACACCATATATTTT	CASSPAGAGNTIYF
13	TRBJ1-1	.	.	TRBV30	TGTGCCTGGAGTGCGGGTGCGAACACTGAAGCTTTCTTT	CAWSAGANTEAFF
17	TRBJ1-1	TRBD1	.	TRBV4-1	TGCGCCAGCAGCCAACCCTTGACAGGGGTCGCAGACACTGAAGCTTTCTTT	CASSQPLTGVADTEAFF
14	TRBJ1-5	.	.	TRBV19	TGTGCCAGTAGGGCAGAGGCAAGCAATCAGCCCCAGCATTTT	CASRAEASNQPQHF
16	TRBJ1-2	.	.	TRBV5-1	TGCGCCAGCAGCTTGGCCCGAGGGAGAGCTAACTATGGCTACACCTTC	CASSLARGRANYGYTF
12	TRBJ1-5	.	.	TRBV28	TGTGCCAGCAGTCCCTCTTTTAGACCCCAGCATTTT	CASSPSFRPQHF
13	TRBJ1-1	.	.	TRBV7-3	TGTGCCAGCAGCTTAACAGCTCGTACTGAAGCTTTCTTT	CASSLTARTEAFF
12	TRBJ2-7	TRBD1	.	TRBV7-9	TGTGCCAGCAGCACGACAGGGCCCGAGCAGTACTTC	CASSTTGPEQYF
18	TRBJ1-1	.	.	TRBV5-1	TGCGCCAGCAGCTTGGCGGCTCCTTTAGGGGCGGTGAGGACTGAAGCTTTCTTT	CASSLAAPLGAVRTEAFF
15	TRBJ2-1	TRBD1	.	TRBV11-3	TGTGCCAGCAGCTTAGGACAGGGATTATACAATGAGCAGTTCTTC	CASSLGQGLYNEQFF
17	TRBJ2-7	TRBD2	.	TRBV6-1	TGTGCCAGCAGTGAGAGGACTAGCGGGAGGACCAGGGAACAGCAGTACTTC	CASSERTSGRTREQQYF
13	TRBJ1-4	.	once	TRBV30	TGTGCCGGAACACAGGGAGAAGGGGAAAAACTGTTTTTT	CAGTQGEGEKLFF
15	TRBJ1-1	.	.	TRBV5-1	TGCGCCAGCAGCCCGGGGGGGCAGCCGCATAGTGGGGCTTTCTTT	CASSPGGQPHSGAFF
11	TRBJ2-5	.	.	TRBV5-1	TGCGCCAGCAGCTTGCGGGAGACCCAGTACTTC	CASSLRETQYF
14	TRBJ2-3	TRBD1	.	TRBV30	TGTGCCAGGGGAGGGACAGGGAAGCGAGATACGCAGTATTTT	CARGGTGKRDTQYF
17	TRBJ2-3	TRBD1	few	TRBV5-1	TGCGCCAGCAGCCTCTATTTCGGCACAGGGGGCACAGATACGCAGTATTTT	CASSLYFGTGGTDTQYF
13	TRBJ1-1	.	.	TRBV5-1	TGCGCCAGCAGCTTCGAGGGGAACACTGAAGCTTTCTTT	CASSFEGNTEAFF
13	TRBJ2-3	.	.	TRBV4-2	TGTGCCAGCAGCCAACCAGGATCGGAGACGCAGTATTTT	CASSQPGSETQYF
16	TRBJ1-5	TRBD1	.	TRBV27	TGTGCCAGCAGTTTATCCGGGACAGGGGGTGTTCAGCCCCAGCATTTT	CASSLSGTGGVQPQHF